The clone carrying this T cell receptor beta chain has ten or more counts. V gave up 8 bases and J gave up 0 bases, with 14 bases separating them. This CDR3 comprises 14 residues. Germline V gives CDR1 KGHSH, CDR2 LQKENI. Some clones are missing from TCRdb's copy, which holds only in-frame ones; the method was immunoSEQ multiplex PCR. The data hold around 98,000 clones, with about four fifths observed a single time. This sample is drawn from a study of blood T cell repertoires in COVID-19. Looking at the study overall: Researchers got acute and convalescent COVID-19 samples from the United States, Italy and Spain. PBMCs, B-cell-depleted T cells, or T cells were the source of the cDNA or gDNA that made up the material.

The receptor was isolated from a man aged 65-85 years with acute or convalescent COVID-19. V and J are TRBV18 and TRBJ2-7, with D possibly TRBD2 on 6 matching bases. Sequenced input: peripheral blood. The DNA of the CDR3 is TGTGCCAGCACCTTAGCGGAGAGCTCCTACGAGCAGTACTTC. It specifies CASTLAESSYEQYF.